The 14 T cell receptor beta chains listed next were all sequenced from one sample in a study of blood T cell repertoires in COVID-19. The table came from immunoSEQ multiplex PCR; TCRdb's copy has only in-frame clones and leaves some out. Of under 200,000 clones listed, over 65% are singletons. The sequencing input was peripheral blood. Every receptor here comes from a man aged 55 to 70 with acute or convalescent COVID-19.

The chain couples TRBV7-3 to TRBJ2-1; the match to TRBD2 covers 9 bases. With 2 bases clipped from V and 7 bases from J, the junction kept 9 bases outside the gene matches. CDR1 is SGHTA, CDR2 FQGTGA, per germline. The CDR3 is 16 residues long. CDR3 region: CASSLERTSVGNEQFF. The CDR3 DNA sequence: TGTGCCAGCAGCTTAGAGCGGACTAGCGTCGGGAATGAGCAGTTCTTC.

As DNA, the CDR3 is TGTGCCATCAGTGAGGGTACAGCTCAAGAGACCCAGTACTTC. Its translation is CAISEGTAQETQYF. This chain connects TRBV10-3 to TRBJ2-5; no reliable D call. This CDR3 comprises 14 residues. V lost 2 bases, J lost 2 bases, and 9 bases lay in between. Looked up from germline, CDR1 is ENHRY and CDR2 is SYGVKD.

The chain joins TRBV29-1 to TRBJ1-2, with 11 bases that match TRBD1. In germline, CDR1 is SQVTM, CDR2 ANQGSEA. V shed 4 bases, J shed 4 bases, and the junction held 8 bases outside the gene matches. The CDR3 loop spans 15 amino acids. DNA of the CDR3: TGCAGCGTTGGGACAGGGGGCTCGGTCGTCTATGGCTACACCTTC. Its translation is CSVGTGGSVVYGYTF. Looking up the rest from reference TRBV29-1 and TRBJ1-2 gives the full variable domain: SAVISQKPSRDICQRGTSLTIQCQVDSQVTMMFWYRQQPGQSLTLIATANQGSEATYESGFVIDKFPISRPNLTFSTLTVSNMSPEDSSIYLCSVGTGGSVVYGYTFGSGTRLTVV.

The rearrangement uses TRBV11-3 and TRBJ1-5; TRBD1 agrees at 7 bases. CDR3 size: 20 residues. Germline loops: CDR1 SGHNT, CDR2 YENEEA. Trimming took 5 bases from V and 0 from J; bases not matched to a gene: 19. CDR3 sequence (DNA): TGTGCCAGCAGCCACCCTAGGCCCAGGGGGAGTTGCTATAGCAATCAGCCCCAGCATTTT. Amino acids: CASSHPRPRGSCYSNQPQHF.

The chain is built from TRBV21-1 and TRBJ1-6. TRBV21-1 is assigned pseudogene status. The CDR3 runs 21 residues. For the CDR3, the DNA is TGTGCCAGCAGCAAAGGAGAGTCGGGATGCGAGGTTTTGGACTATAATTCACCCCTCCACTTT. Protein sequence: CASSKGESGCEVLDYNSPLHF.

The rearrangement links TRBV24-1 to TRBJ2-5; D not resolved. The CDR3 length is 12 residues. CDR1 KGHDR and CDR2 SFDVKD come from the germline V gene. The ends were cut back, 7 bases at V and 2 bases at J, with 7 bases in the middle. The CDR3 DNA sequence: TGTGCCACCAGCCGCCAGCAAGAGACCCAGTACTTC. This sequence encodes CATSRQQETQYF.

The gene calls are TRBV4-3 and TRBJ2-7; tentatively, D is TRBD1 (6 bases). The germline gives CDR1 LGHNA, CDR2 YSLEER. This CDR3 region has 17 residues. Trimming took 2 bases from V and 1 from J, leaving 18 bases between them. DNA of the CDR3: TGCGCCAGCAGCCAAACTATGACAGGTTATGCGTCCTACGAGCAGTACTTC. Translation gives CASSQTMTGYASYEQYF.

This clone was detected a few times. The chain joins TRBV5-4 to TRBJ2-7; D may be TRBD2 (6 bases). The CDR3 spans 15 residues. Trimming stripped 0 bases from V and 1 base from J, with 11 bases between. Germline lookup yields CDR1 SGHNT and CDR2 YYREEE (reference sequence). In DNA form, the CDR3 reads TGTGCCAGCAGCTTGGGAGGAGGGGTATCCTACGAGCAGTACTTC. The encoded protein is CASSLGGGVSYEQYF.

The J gene is TRBJ1-1, the V gene TRBV18; D unresolved. The length of the CDR3 is 14 residues. Germline-derived CDR1 and CDR2 are KGHSH and LQKENI. V lost 3 bases and J 7 bases, leaving 15 bases between the germline ends. CDR3 sequence (DNA): TGTGCCAGCTCACCCGGAGGTGGCGCCTTTGAAGCTTTCTTT. Residues: CASSPGGGAFEAFF.

V and J are TRBV19 and TRBJ2-5, with TRBD1 matching 7 bases. This CDR3 has 14 residues. V shed 4 bases, J shed 3 bases, and the junction held 5 bases outside the gene matches. Germline CDR1 and CDR2: LNHDA and SQIVND (reference sequence). The CDR3 DNA is TGTGCCAGTAGTACCGGGACAGAAGAAGAGACCCAGTACTTC. Protein product: CASSTGTEEETQYF.

The CDR3 nucleotides read TGTGCCAGTAGTACCGGACAGGCAACTAATGAAAAACTGTTTTTT. Its translation: CASSTGQATNEKLFF. V and J are TRBV19 and TRBJ1-4; 7 nucleotides agree with TRBD1. The ends lost 4 bases at V and 0 bases at J; junction bases unmatched: 2. CDR1 is LNHDA, CDR2 SQIVND, per germline (reference sequence). The CDR3 loop spans 15 amino acids.

This sequence joins TRBV4-3 and TRBJ2-3; D might be TRBD2 (7 bases). With 3 bases removed from V and 7 bases from J, the gap between germline ends came to 20 bases. The CDR3 runs to 16 residues. Germline CDR1 and CDR2: LGHNA and YSLEER. The CDR3 DNA is TGCGCCAGCAGCCAGGACTGGACAGCGGGGAGAAATACGCAGTATTTT. This codes for CASSQDWTAGRNTQYF.

The gene calls are TRBV5-5 and TRBJ2-6; tentatively, D is TRBD2 (6 bases). With 3 bases removed from V and 4 bases from J, the gap between germline ends came to 11 bases. CDR1 and CDR2 from the germline V gene are SGHKS and YYEKEE (reference sequence). This CDR3 is built from 15 residues. CDR3 bases: TGTGCCAGCAGCTACTGGGGGGAAGGGGCCAACGTCCTGACTTTC. It translates to CASSYWGEGANVLTF.

The rearrangement links TRBV19 to TRBJ1-1, with 7 bases identical to TRBD1. The CDR3 length is 13 residues. V shed 3 bases, J shed 3 bases, and the junction held 1 base outside the gene matches. CDR1 is LNHDA, CDR2 SQIVND, per germline (reference sequence). The CDR3 nucleotides read TGTGCCAGTAGTATCGACAGGGACACTGAAGCTTTCTTT. Translation: CASSIDRDTEAFF.